This is a list of T cell receptor beta chains from one sample in a study of cytomegalovirus exposure and HLA in healthy donors. The data were produced by immunoSEQ multiplex PCR, yet TCRdb's version contains in-frame clones alone and is incomplete. The sample consists of under 300,000 clones, about 80% of them appearing once. Source material: PBMCs. The source of these receptors is a woman in her sixties or seventies in good health and CMV-seropositive. CDR3s include the opening cysteine and the closing phenylalanine or tryptophan. The D gene is left open where the match is weak. Expanded clones get a size class; other rows say once, few or many, or leave the size out.

size	D	V	J	DNA	CDR3
-	TRBD2	TRBV18	TRBJ2-5	TGTGCCAGCTCCTGGACTAGACAAGAGACCCAGTACTTC	CASSWTRQETQYF
-	-	TRBV2	TRBJ2-1	TGTGCCAGCTCGGTGGACTCCCGAACCTACAATGAGCAGTTCTTC	CASSVDSRTYNEQFF
few	TRBD1	TRBV4-1	TRBJ1-1	TGCGCCAGCAGCCTAAGGGACAGGGGAAAGAACACTGAAGCTTTCTTT	CASSLRDRGKNTEAFF
-	-	TRBV11-2	TRBJ1-1	TGTGCCAGCAGCCCCGGGGTGGACACTGAAGCTTTCTTT	CASSPGVDTEAFF
-	TRBD1	TRBV2	TRBJ1-4	TGTGCCAGCAGTACCCCAGGGGGTAGTAAAGAAAAACTGTTTTTT	CASSTPGGSKEKLFF
-	TRBD1	TRBV4-1	TRBJ2-7	TGCGCCAGCAGCCAAGATGATCCGGGACAGAATGGAGAGCAGTACTTC	CASSQDDPGQNGEQYF
-	TRBD1	TRBV28	TRBJ1-5	TGTGCCAGCAGAACAGGGGGAATTCAGCCCCAGCATTTT	CASRTGGIQPQHF
-	-	TRBV5-6	TRBJ1-2	TGTGCCAGCAGCTTGAAGGGGGACGGACTCTATGGCTACACCTTC	CASSLKGDGLYGYTF
-	-	TRBV4-1	TRBJ1-4	TGCGCCAGCGGCGGGGCAGGGCCTGAAAAACTGTTTTTT	CASGGAGPEKLFF
-	-	TRBV30	TRBJ2-5	TGTGCCTGGAGTGTACTAGGTTTCCAAGAGACCCAGTACTTC	CAWSVLGFQETQYF
-	-	TRBV6-1	TRBJ2-3	TGTGCCAGCAGTGAAGCTGGGCCTAGCACAGATACGCAGTATTTT	CASSEAGPSTDTQYF
-	TRBD2	TRBV5-1	TRBJ2-1	TGCGCCAGCAGCTTGGGGCCGGGACTAGCGGGTAATGAGCAGTTCTTC	CASSLGPGLAGNEQFF
-	-	TRBV29-1	TRBJ2-7	TGCAGCGTTGAAGGCACAGGGACCTACGAGCAGTACTTC	CSVEGTGTYEQYF
-	-	TRBV15	TRBJ1-2	TGTGCCACCAGCAGAGAAGGGGGGGGTAACTATGGCTACACCTTC	CATSREGGGNYGYTF
-	-	TRBV7-3	TRBJ1-1	TGTGCCAGCAGCTTAATCAGGGCGTGGGACACTGAAGCTTTCTTT	CASSLIRAWDTEAFF
-	TRBD2	TRBV9	TRBJ2-3	TGTGCCAGCAGCGTTAGCGGGAGGGGTGGCACAGATACGCAGTATTTT	CASSVSGRGGTDTQYF
-	-	TRBV21-1	TRBJ2-7	TGTGCCAGCAGCAAAGGGGAGAGCGGGTCTTACTCCTACGAGCAGTACTTC	CASSKGESGSYSYEQYF
-	-	TRBV19	TRBJ2-3	TGTGCCCGGCCAGGGTATCCGGGTGCAGATACGCAGTATTTT	CARPGYPGADTQYF
-	TRBD2	TRBV5-1	TRBJ2-7	TGCGCCAGCAGCTTGATGCGGGGACTAGGATTCTACGAGCAGTACTTC	CASSLMRGLGFYEQYF
-	TRBD2	TRBV29-1	TRBJ2-2	TGCAGCGTTTCGGGACTAGTTAGCACCGGGGAGCTGTTTTTT	CSVSGLVSTGELFF
-	TRBD1	TRBV10-3	TRBJ2-5	TGTGCCATCAGTGTCGCTCAGGGGGTAGAGACCCAGTACTTC	CAISVAQGVETQYF
-	-	TRBV6-1	TRBJ2-1	TGTGCCAGCAGTGAACGGGGGAGGAAAGAGGTGCAGTTCTTC	CASSERGRKEVQFF
-	TRBD1	TRBV4-1	TRBJ1-1	TGCGCCAGCAGCCTGGACAGGGGGATCACTGAAGCTTTCTTT	CASSLDRGITEAFF
-	-	TRBV9	TRBJ1-2	TGTGCCAGCAGCCTGGACGCCGGGGGGCTCTATGGCTACACCTTC	CASSLDAGGLYGYTF
-	TRBD1	TRBV7-9	TRBJ1-3	TGTGCCAGCAGCTTATCACAGGGGCTGTCTGGAAACACCATATATTTT	CASSLSQGLSGNTIYF